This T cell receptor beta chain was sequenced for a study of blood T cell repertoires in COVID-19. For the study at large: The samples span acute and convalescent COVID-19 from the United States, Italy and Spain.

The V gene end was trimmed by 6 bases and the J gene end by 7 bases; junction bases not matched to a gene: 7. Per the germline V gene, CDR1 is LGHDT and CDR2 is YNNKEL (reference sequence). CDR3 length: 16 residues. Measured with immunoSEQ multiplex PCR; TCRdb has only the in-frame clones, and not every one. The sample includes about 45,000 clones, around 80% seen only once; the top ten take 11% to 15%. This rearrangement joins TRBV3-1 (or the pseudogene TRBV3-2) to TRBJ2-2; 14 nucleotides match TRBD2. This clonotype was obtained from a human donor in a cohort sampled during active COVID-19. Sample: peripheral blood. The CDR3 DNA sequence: TGTGCCAGCAGACGCGGACTAGCGGGAGGCATCGGGGAGCTGTTTTTT. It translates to CASRRGLAGGIGELFF.